Each of the 30 T cell receptor beta chains below was sequenced from the same sample in a study of blood T cell repertoires in COVID-19. Assay: immunoSEQ multiplex PCR; the TCRdb copy retains only in-frame clones and omits some. The sample yields hundreds of thousands of clones, under 95% seen once. The sequenced sample was peripheral blood. The receptors stem from a woman younger than 30 who had recovered from COVID-19.

This sequence joins TRBV30 and TRBJ2-1; D is ambiguous. The CDR3 has 19 amino acids. In germline, CDR1 is GTSNPN, CDR2 SVGIG (reference sequence). Trimming shortened V by 0 bases and J by 0 bases, and 21 bases separated the two germline ends. The CDR3 nucleotides read TGTGCCTGGAGTGTACCGGTTTATGGTGCCCGCGGCTCCTACAATGAGCAGTTCTTC. This codes for CAWSVPVYGARGSYNEQFF. The complete variable domain, with remaining parts taken from reference TRBV30 and TRBJ2-1, reads SQTIHQWPATLVQPVGSPLSLECTVEGTSNPNLYWYRQAAGRGLQLLFYSVGIGQISSEVPQNLSASRPQDRQFILSSKKLLLSDSGFYLCAWSVPVYGARGSYNEQFFGPGTRLTVL.

This clone was seen only once. The J gene is TRBJ1-5, the V gene TRBV27; D is ambiguous. The CDR3 sequence is 13 residues long. Per the germline V gene, CDR1 is MNHEY and CDR2 is SMNVEV (reference sequence). Between the trimmed V and J ends, which lost 3 bases and 6 bases, there was a span of 9 bases. The CDR3 spells CASSLTGGQPQHF. The DNA of the CDR3 is TGTGCCAGCAGTTTGACGGGTGGTCAGCCCCAGCATTTT.

This clone was detected once. This rearrangement joins TRBV30 to TRBJ1-4, with D possibly being TRBD1 (6 bases). V was shortened by 3 bases and J by 1 base, with 12 bases between the two germline ends. Germline V CDR1 and CDR2: GTSNPN, SVGIG (reference sequence). This CDR3 region has 15 residues. Here the CDR3 DNA reads TGTGCCTGGAGAGTACCGGGACAAACTAATGAAAAACTGTTTTTT. It yields the protein CAWRVPGQTNEKLFF.

This chain joins TRBV24-1 and TRBJ2-3, with 9 positions matching TRBD1. CDR1 is KGHDR and CDR2 is SFDVKD in the germline V gene. Unmatched junction bases numbered 6, after V lost 4 bases and J lost 2 bases. This CDR3 comprises 16 residues. CDR3 protein: CATSDHRGRNTDTQYF. For the CDR3, the DNA is TGTGCCACCAGTGACCACAGGGGGCGGAACACAGATACGCAGTATTTT.

The chain carries TRBV2 and TRBJ1-4; D call uncertain. V lost 5 bases, J lost 6 bases, and 16 bases lay in between. The CDR3 totals 15 residues. Per germline, CDR1 SNHLY and CDR2 FYNNEI. The CDR3 region is CASSSSGGIYEKLFF. The DNA for the CDR3 is TGTGCCAGCAGTAGCTCTGGAGGGATTTATGAAAAACTGTTTTTT.

The rearrangement uses TRBV30 and TRBJ2-1, with TRBD2 matching 9 bases. CDR1 and CDR2 (germline): GTSNPN, SVGIG (reference sequence). There are 13 residues in the CDR3. V shed 2 bases and J 9 bases; nucleotides not matched to a gene: 5. This CDR3 reads CAWSIAGGREQFF. The CDR3 DNA reads as TGTGCCTGGAGTATTGCGGGAGGGCGTGAGCAGTTCTTC. Full variable domain (remainder filled in from reference TRBV30 and TRBJ2-1): SQTIHQWPATLVQPVGSPLSLECTVEGTSNPNLYWYRQAAGRGLQLLFYSVGIGQISSEVPQNLSASRPQDRQFILSSKKLLLSDSGFYLCAWSIAGGREQFFGPGTRLTVL.

The chain is built from TRBV14 and TRBJ1-1; D possibly corresponds to TRBD1 (6 bases). This CDR3 contains 12 residues. Looked up from germline, CDR1 is SGHDN and CDR2 is FVKESK. Deletions cut 6 bases from V and 6 bases from J, with 11 bases between. CDR3 sequence: CASRAGDAEAFF. The CDR3 region has the DNA TGTGCCAGCAGAGCAGGGGACGCTGAAGCTTTCTTT. The full variable domain, with the rest looked up from reference TRBV14 and TRBJ1-1, is EAGVTQFPSHSVIEKGQTVTLRCDPISGHDNLYWYRRVMGKEIKFLLHFVKESKQDESGMPNNRFLAERTGGTYSTLKVQPAELEDSGVYFCASRAGDAEAFFGQGTRLTVV.

V is TRBV5-1 and J is TRBJ2-7; D unresolved. The V gene lost 7 bases and the J gene lost 3 bases, with 5 bases spanning the gap. The germline V gene has CDR1 SGHRS and CDR2 YFSETQ. The CDR3 length is 10 residues. Here the CDR3 reads CASPCYEQYV. CDR3 coding DNA: TGCGCCAGCCCGTGCTACGAGCAGTACGTC.

The chain carries TRBV18 and TRBJ2-2, with D unclear. V dropped 0 bases and J dropped 1 base, with 6 bases sitting between them. The germline V gene encodes CDR1 KGHSH and CDR2 LQKENI. The CDR3 runs 15 residues. Here the CDR3 DNA reads TGTGCCAGCTCACCACCGTACGGGAACACCGGGGAGCTGTTTTTT. It encodes CASSPPYGNTGELFF. The full variable domain, in which reference TRBV18 and TRBJ2-2 provide the parts outside the CDR3, is NAGVMQNPRHLVRRRGQEARLRCSPMKGHSHVYWYRQLPEEGLKFMVYLQKENIIDESGMPKERFSAEFPKEGPSILRIQQVVRGDSAAYFCASSPPYGNTGELFFGEGSRLTVL.

This chain uses TRBV11-2 with TRBJ2-4; the D gene is possibly TRBD1 (6 bases). The CDR3 loop spans 17 amino acids. Germline V gene sequence: CDR1 SGHAT, CDR2 FQNNGV. Trimming took 4 bases from V and 2 from J, leaving 18 bases between them. Here the CDR3 DNA reads TGTGCCAGCAGCTCCCTGACAGGCCGAGGTCCCAAAAACATTCAGTACTTC. Amino acids: CASSSLTGRGPKNIQYF.

This CDR3 reads CASSSAGTGIYEQYV. DNA of the CDR3: TGTGCCAGCAGTTCAGCCGGGACAGGGATATACGAGCAGTACGTC. The V and J genes are TRBV28 and TRBJ2-7, with TRBD1 matching over 9 bases. The CDR3 length is 15 residues. J gave up 4 bases and V 4 bases, and 8 bases lay outside the gene matches. Germline-derived CDR1 and CDR2 are MDHEN and SYDVKM.

The chain uses TRBV11-3 and TRBJ2-1; D is possibly TRBD2 (6 bases). Trimming left V 1 base short and J 0 bases short, with 10 bases between. This CDR3 is built from 16 residues. Germline V lookup: CDR1 SGHNT, CDR2 YENEEA. Here the CDR3 reads CASSLAGVGSYNEQFF. CDR3 coding DNA: TGTGCCAGCAGCTTAGCGGGAGTCGGCTCCTACAATGAGCAGTTCTTC.

The rearrangement joins TRBV27 to TRBJ2-3; D possibly corresponds to TRBD2 (5 bases). V lost 7 bases to trimming and J lost 0 bases, with 14 bases between them. CDR3 length: 15 amino acids. Germline V CDR1 and CDR2: MNHEY, SMNVEV (reference sequence). CDR3: CASTDRDSSTDTQYF. CDR3 nucleotide sequence: TGTGCCAGCACCGATCGGGATTCTAGCACAGATACGCAGTATTTT.

The genes are TRBV11-2 and TRBJ1-1; TRBD1 aligns across 7 bases. The CDR3 contains 16 residues. V lost 1 base, J lost 11 bases, and 16 bases stayed unmatched. The germline CDR1 and CDR2 sequences are SGHAT and FQNNGV. CDR3 sequence: CASSLGGVGTDIVAFF. As DNA, the CDR3 is TGTGCCAGCAGCTTAGGGGGGGTCGGGACAGATATTGTCGCTTTCTTT.

This clone is a singleton in its sample. The chain employs TRBV30 and TRBJ2-1, with TRBD1 matching 8 bases. CDR1 is GTSNPN and CDR2 is SVGIG in the germline V gene (reference sequence). V lost 1 base to trimming and J lost 4 bases; unmatched junction nucleotides: 6. This CDR3 spans 15 amino acids. The DNA for the CDR3 is TGTGCCTGGAGTGACGCAGGGGGCTCGTACAATGAGCAGTTCTTC. Its protein is CAWSDAGGSYNEQFF.

The genes are TRBV7-9 and TRBJ2-7; TRBD2 might be the D (6 bases). CDR3 size: 14 residues. Per germline, CDR1 SEHNR and CDR2 FQNEAQ (reference sequence). Trimming left V 2 bases short and J 2 bases short, with 10 bases between. CDR3 DNA: TGTGCCAGCAGCTTACAAGGCGGGACCTACGAGCAGTACGTC. Translated, it gives CASSLQGGTYEQYV.

The genes are TRBV4-3 and TRBJ2-5; no clear D gene. The CDR3 consists of 15 residues. Trimming removed 0 bases from V and 5 bases from J, with 13 bases in between. Germline CDR1 is LGHNA and CDR2 is YSLEER. Here the CDR3 reads CASSQEQSGPETQYF. DNA for the CDR3: TGCGCCAGCAGCCAAGAACAATCGGGTCCGGAGACCCAGTACTTC.

Here the CDR3 DNA reads TGTGCCAGCAGCTCGGGACTAGCGGGAGGTGCCCCAGAGACCCAGTACTTC. Amino acid sequence: CASSSGLAGGAPETQYF. The V gene is TRBV7-2, the J gene TRBJ2-5; TRBD2 matches 15 bases. The V gene's germline CDR1 is SGHTA and CDR2 FQGNSA. After removal of 4 bases from V and 4 bases from J, the junction contained 7 bases not matched to a gene. This CDR3 region has 17 residues.

About this clone: This CDR3 is also generated by other DNA sequences in the sample. The DNA of the CDR3 is TGCAGTGCTACAGTGAACACTGAAGCTTTCTTT. It specifies CSATVNTEAFF. V is TRBV20-1 and J is TRBJ1-1, with D uncertain. Trimming shortened V by 4 bases and J by 0 bases, and 3 bases separated the two germline ends. The CDR3 consists of 11 residues. Germline V gene lookup returns CDR1 DFQATT and CDR2 SNEGSKA (reference sequence).

The V call is TRBV19, the J call TRBJ2-3, with D maybe TRBD2 (6 bases). Germline-derived CDR1 and CDR2 are LNHDA and SQIVND (reference sequence). This CDR3 contains 12 residues. Trimming took 4 bases from V and 5 from J, leaving 7 bases between them. In nucleotides, the CDR3 is TGTGCCAGTAGTAACGGGGGAGATACGCAGTATTTT. It encodes CASSNGGDTQYF.

This chain connects TRBV11-3 to TRBJ2-3, with D hard to call. V lost 1 base and J lost 4, with 12 bases in between. The germline gives CDR1 SGHNT, CDR2 YENEEA. The CDR3 loop spans 15 amino acids. CDR3 DNA: TGTGCCAGCAGCTTAGGTAGCTCCTTCGCAGATACGCAGTATTTT. Translated: CASSLGSSFADTQYF.

The chain links TRBV28 to TRBJ2-7; D is perhaps TRBD1 (6 bases). Trimming removed 6 bases at V and 4 bases at J, with 10 bases between. The CDR3 has 12 residues. Germline CDR1 MDHEN, CDR2 SYDVKM. CDR3 coding DNA: TGTGCCAGCAGCCACAGGGATTACGAGCAGTACGTC. It yields the protein CASSHRDYEQYV.

The chain employs TRBV14 and TRBJ2-3; 10 nucleotides match TRBD2. CDR1 is SGHDN and CDR2 is FVKESK in the germline V gene. After removal of 4 bases from V and 3 bases from J, the junction contained 7 bases not matched to a gene. The CDR3 totals 16 residues. The CDR3 DNA follows: TGTGCCAGCAGCCCCTTAGCGGGAGGCGCGACAGATACGCAGTATTTT. Protein: CASSPLAGGATDTQYF.

This clone showed up just once. Here the CDR3 reads CASSWRATNEKLFF. The CDR3 DNA reads TGTGCCAGCAGTTGGAGGGCAACTAATGAAAAACTGTTTTTT. The V and J genes are TRBV6-2 or TRBV6-3 and TRBJ1-4; D is ambiguous. The CDR3 has 14 amino acids. From germline, CDR1 is MNHEY and CDR2 SVGEGT. V gave up 4 bases and J gave up 0 bases, with 6 bases separating them.

The chain has TRBV5-6 and TRBJ1-1; 10 positions match TRBD1. This CDR3 is built from 16 residues. J lost 5 bases, V lost 4 bases, and 11 bases had no gene match. CDR1 is SGHDT and CDR2 is YYEEEE in the germline V gene. CDR3 bases: TGTGCCAGCAGCATCCGACAGGGGGCCGGGTATACTGAAGCTTTCTTT. Translating gives CASSIRQGAGYTEAFF.

This rearrangement joins TRBV18 to TRBJ1-5, with 9 bases identical to TRBD1. CDR3 length equals 17 residues. The V gene's germline CDR1 is KGHSH and CDR2 LQKENI. The V and J ends lost 0 bases and 3 bases, in that order; junction bases with no gene match: 6. The CDR3 protein is CASSPPAGQGFNQPQHF. CDR3 nucleotide sequence: TGTGCCAGCTCACCACCGGCGGGACAGGGCTTCAATCAGCCCCAGCATTTT.

The chain has TRBV5-1 and TRBJ2-3, with TRBD2 matching over 10 bases. Germline-derived CDR1 and CDR2 are SGHRS and YFSETQ. J lost 4 bases, V lost 5 bases, and 4 bases had no gene match. The CDR3 has 14 residues. The CDR3 reads CASSLAGGPDTQYF. The CDR3 DNA sequence: TGCGCCAGCAGTTTAGCGGGAGGTCCAGATACGCAGTATTTT.

The chain recombines TRBV6-6 with TRBJ2-7; TRBD1 matches 10 bases. The germline gives CDR1 MNHNY, CDR2 SVGAGI (reference sequence). This CDR3 contains 15 residues. Unmatched junction bases numbered 4, after V lost 5 bases and J lost 0 bases. CDR3 amino acids: CASSRGQGSSYEQYV. In nucleotides, the CDR3 is TGTGCCAGCAGTCGGGGACAGGGGAGCTCCTACGAGCAGTACGTC.

The chain is built from TRBV7-9 and TRBJ1-2, with D possibly TRBD1 on 6 matching bases. CDR1 and CDR2 (germline): SEHNR, FQNEAQ (reference sequence). Trimming cost V 4 bases and J 8 bases, with 17 bases left between them. The CDR3 extends over 14 amino acids. CDR3 DNA: TGTGCCAGCAGCTCCCCAGGACAGCGGGGGGGCTACACCTTC. Protein product: CASSSPGQRGGYTF. Drawing the rest from reference TRBV7-9 and TRBJ1-2, the complete variable domain is DTGVSQNPRHKITKRGQNVTFRCDPISEHNRLYWYRQTLGQGPEFLTYFQNEAQLEKSRLLSDRFSAERPKGSFSTLEIQRTEQGDSAMYLCASSSPGQRGGYTFGSGTRLTVV.

The rearrangement joins TRBV4-3 to TRBJ2-2; 9 bases are shared with TRBD2. V shed 0 bases, J shed 5 bases, and the junction held 7 bases outside the gene matches. Germline CDR1 reads LGHNA; CDR2 reads YSLEER. CDR3 size: 17 residues. CDR3 region: CASSQEVAGDDTGELFF. CDR3 nucleotides: TGCGCCAGCAGCCAAGAAGTAGCGGGAGATGATACCGGGGAGCTGTTTTTT.